The 30 T cell receptor beta chains reported below all come from one sample, sequenced in a study of naive and memory T cell subsets. Amplification of ligated cDNA took four PCR rounds with SP2 and nested alpha and beta constant primers. TCRdb independently ran MiXCR on the 5' RACE reads; one entry per CDR3 protein. The table includes roughly 30,000 distinct CDR3 sequences, roughly 17% detected once. The library had UMIs added by 3' ligation of an oligonucleotide to TCR cDNA. The receptor set was obtained from a female donor in good health.

The table lists this clonotype with many counts. This chain uses TRBV5-5 with TRBJ1-4; TRBD1 matches 10 bases. The length of the CDR3 is 18 residues. V shed 3 bases and J 8 bases; nucleotides not matched to a gene: 16. Germline assignment: CDR1 SGHKS and CDR2 YYEKEE (reference sequence). The DNA of the CDR3 is TGTGCCAGCAGCTCCCCAGGGGTCCTTGGACAGGGGGTAGAAAAACTGTTTTTT. Translated, it gives CASSSPGVLGQGVEKLFF.

The chain is built from TRBV27 and TRBJ2-7; 7 bases align to TRBD1. The junction had 2 bases not matched to a gene; V was cut back by 8 bases and J by 1 base. Germline V gives CDR1 MNHEY, CDR2 SMNVEV (reference sequence). The CDR3 is made up of 12 amino acids. The CDR3 protein is CASGGQSYEQYF. CDR3 nucleotide sequence: TGTGCCAGCGGGGGACAGTCCTACGAGCAGTACTTC.

Within the sample, this clonotype is medium-sized (0.01 to 0.1%). This chain joins TRBV20-1 and TRBJ2-1, with 10 nucleotides matching TRBD2. The CDR3 has 16 amino acids. Germline assignment: CDR1 DFQATT and CDR2 SNEGSKA (reference sequence). The trim removed 2 bases at V and 3 bases at J, leaving 7 bases unmatched. The DNA for the CDR3 is TGCAGTGCTAGATCGGGGACTAGCGCATACTACAATGAGCAGTTCTTC. Its protein product is CSARSGTSAYYNEQFF.

This clonotype has only a few counts. The CDR3 bases are TGTGCCAGCACCACAATCTCCTACGAGCAGTACTTC. Translated, it gives CASTTISYEQYF. V is TRBV12-3 or TRBV12-4 and J is TRBJ2-7, with no clear D. V lost 7 bases, J lost 0 bases, and 7 bases lay in between. This CDR3 has 12 residues.

The rearrangement joins TRBV27 to TRBJ2-1; a possible D gene is TRBD2 (6 bases). The V end was cut by 5 bases, the J end by 5 bases, with 13 bases between. The CDR3 length is 14 residues. In germline, CDR1 is MNHEY, CDR2 SMNVEV (reference sequence). The DNA for the CDR3 is TGTGCCAGCAGTCCCGACGGGAGCCACAATGAGCAGTTCTTC. It translates to CASSPDGSHNEQFF.

This clonotype was counted ten times or more. V is TRBV6-6 and J is TRBJ2-3; D call uncertain. V was shortened by 2 bases and J by 5 bases, with 11 bases between the two germline ends. The germline CDR1 and CDR2 sequences are MNHNY and SVGAGI (reference sequence). This CDR3 is built from 14 residues. CDR3 sequence reads: CASSYRDTQDTQYF. CDR3 nucleotides: TGTGCCAGCAGTTACCGCGATACCCAAGATACGCAGTATTTT.

There are a few counts of this clonotype. This sequence joins TRBV7-9 and TRBJ2-3, with TRBD2 matching over 10 bases. V gave up 6 bases and J gave up 2 bases; unmatched junction bases: 5. Per the germline V gene, CDR1 is SEHNR and CDR2 is FQNEAQ (reference sequence). This CDR3 is built from 15 residues. The CDR3 region has the DNA TGTGCCAGCAGGTCTAGCGGGGGAAACACAGATACGCAGTATTTT. Amino acids: CASRSSGGNTDTQYF.

This clonotype was observed many times. A read error may account for a junction end that differs from germline. The chain combines TRBV10-3 with TRBJ1-2; a possible D gene is TRBD1 (5 bases). The CDR3 spans 12 residues. CDR1 and CDR2 (germline): ENHRY, SYGVKD. The CDR3 reads CAISGDGYGDTF. The DNA for the CDR3 is TGTGCCATCAGTGGGGACGGCTATGGCGACACCTTC.

The gene calls are TRBV10-1 and TRBJ2-1; tentative D call: TRBD1 (7 bases). The germline V gene encodes CDR1 WNHNN and CDR2 SYGVQD (reference sequence). Trimming left V 2 bases short and J 3 bases short, with 11 bases between. The CDR3 totals 15 residues. The CDR3 protein is CASSEARGDYNEQFF. CDR3 nucleotide sequence: TGCGCCAGCAGTGAGGCCAGGGGGGACTACAATGAGCAGTTCTTC.

The sample holds many counts of this clonotype. The rearrangement uses TRBV20-1 and TRBJ2-3, with D possibly matching TRBD1 (7 bases). The CDR3 is 15 residues long. V gave up 0 bases and J gave up 3 bases, with 13 bases separating them. The V gene's germline CDR1 is DFQATT and CDR2 SNEGSKA (reference sequence). The CDR3 nucleotides read TGCAGTGCTAGAGACCAGGGGGGTCCGACAGATACGCAGTATTTT. This codes for CSARDQGGPTDTQYF.

By its share, this clonotype is medium-sized. The chain links TRBV18 to TRBJ1-1, with D perhaps matching TRBD1 (5 bases). The germline V and J ends were trimmed by 4 bases and 6 bases, with 9 bases remaining between them. The germline V gene has CDR1 KGHSH and CDR2 LQKENI. The CDR3 is 12 residues long. Here the CDR3 reads CASSRVGAEAFF. CDR3 in DNA: TGTGCCAGCTCACGGGTAGGGGCTGAAGCTTTCTTT.

By its share, this clonotype is medium-sized. The chain recombines TRBV29-1 with TRBJ2-3; D possibly corresponds to TRBD2 (5 bases). This CDR3 contains 12 residues. V dropped 4 bases and J dropped 0 bases, with 5 bases sitting between them. The V gene's germline CDR1 is SQVTM and CDR2 ANQGSEA. DNA for the CDR3: TGCAGCGTTGCGGGGAGCACAGATACGCAGTATTTT. Its protein is CSVAGSTDTQYF.

The chain links TRBV10-3 to TRBJ1-2; TRBD1 matches 7 bases. Germline lookup yields CDR1 ENHRY and CDR2 SYGVKD. V trimming: 6 bases; J trimming: 6 bases; junction bases outside the gene matches: 16. The CDR3 loop spans 16 amino acids. The CDR3 spells CAIRIPQTGTFNGYTF. The CDR3 bases are TGTGCCATCAGGATCCCCCAGACAGGGACTTTCAATGGCTACACCTTC.

CDR3 sequence (DNA): TGTGCCAGCAGTTTATCGGGTTACGGTCAGCCCCAGCATTTT. Translating it yields CASSLSGYGQPQHF. The genes are TRBV27 and TRBJ1-5; no definite D call. V was pared by 0 bases and J by 6 bases, with 9 bases between. The germline gives CDR1 MNHEY, CDR2 SMNVEV (reference sequence). This CDR3 is 14 amino acids long.

This chain links TRBV20-1 with TRBJ1-2; D call uncertain. In germline, CDR1 is DFQATT, CDR2 SNEGSKA (reference sequence). This CDR3 region has 12 residues. V was clipped by 6 bases and J by 5 bases, with 13 bases between them. CDR3 DNA sequence: TGCAGTGCCCCGCCCGGCTCGTATGGCTACACCTTC. Amino acid sequence: CSAPPGSYGYTF.

The V and J genes are TRBV6-5 and TRBJ2-2; TRBD1 agrees at 7 bases. CDR1 is MNHEY, CDR2 SVGAGI, per germline. The CDR3 sequence is 16 residues long. Trimming cost V 5 bases and J 0 bases; bases outside gene matches: 6. The CDR3 sequence is CASSLSGTANTGELFF. CDR3 coding DNA: TGTGCCAGCAGTCTGTCGGGGACAGCGAACACCGGGGAGCTGTTTTTT.

This clonotype showed up many times. The rearrangement joins TRBV7-9 to TRBJ1-1, with 7 bases matching TRBD1. In germline, CDR1 is SEHNR, CDR2 FQNEAQ (reference sequence). The CDR3 runs to 15 residues. The junction had 9 bases not matched to a gene; V was cut back by 4 bases and J by 4 bases. CDR3 sequence reads: CASSSYRGRGTEAFF. The CDR3 bases are TGTGCCAGCAGCTCATACAGGGGACGGGGCACTGAAGCTTTCTTT.

Comment on this clonotype: One junction end disagrees with the germline gene, perhaps due to a read error. The V call is TRBV29-1, the J call TRBJ2-7; TRBD2 matches at 7 bases. The CDR3 totals 12 residues. Germline V lookup: CDR1 SQVTM, CDR2 ANQGSEA. This CDR3 is CSVEKEGGPDFF. Here the CDR3 DNA reads TGCAGCGTTGAAAAGGAGGGAGGGCCTGACTTCTTC.

Ten or more counts support this clonotype. The CDR3 does not close with the conserved phenylalanine or tryptophan, likely indicating a read error. Because the CDR3's place on the DNA is in doubt, the DNA is left out and the CDR3 is given as listed by TCRdb. This sequence joins TRBV6-1 and TRBJ1-2. The germline CDR1 and CDR2 sequences are MNHNS and SASEGT. The CDR3 extends over 10 residues, inclusive of both ends. CDR3: CASSEQTVVL.

The chain is built from TRBV5-5 and TRBJ2-1, with TRBD2 matching 14 bases. Germline CDR1 SGHKS, CDR2 YYEKEE (reference sequence). Trimming removed 2 bases from V and 9 bases from J; junction bases left unmatched: 4. The CDR3 loop spans 15 amino acids. In DNA form, the CDR3 reads TGTGCCAGCAGCTTATCCGGGACTAGCGGGGGTGAGCAGTTCTTC. The encoded protein is CASSLSGTSGGEQFF.

This clonotype has a count of ten or more. This chain connects TRBV29-1 to TRBJ1-2, with D maybe TRBD1 (5 bases). Germline CDR1 and CDR2: SQVTM and ANQGSEA. The CDR3 totals 17 residues. V shed 0 bases and J shed 2 bases, with 19 bases lying between them. DNA of the CDR3: TGCAGCGTTGAAGATACGGGGGAAGTAGTCCTCAACTATGGCTACACCTTC. Its protein product is CSVEDTGEVVLNYGYTF.

This clonotype is medium-sized. The rearrangement links TRBV10-1 to TRBJ2-1, with TRBD2 as a possible D gene (5 bases). The V gene lost 6 bases and the J gene lost 2 bases, with 8 bases spanning the gap. The length of the CDR3 is 13 residues. In germline, CDR1 is WNHNN, CDR2 SYGVQD (reference sequence). The CDR3, as DNA: TGCGCCAGCAGCCCCGGGGCCTACAATGAGCAGTTCTTC. Translated, it gives CASSPGAYNEQFF.

This clonotype counts as medium-sized (0.01 to 0.1%). The rearrangement uses TRBV7-9 and TRBJ1-1, with D uncertain. Trimming removed 9 bases from V and 1 base from J, with 9 bases in between. The CDR3 is 12 amino acids. Germline V gives CDR1 SEHNR, CDR2 FQNEAQ (reference sequence). CDR3 nucleotide sequence: TGTGCCAGTTCGTTCGGGAACACTGAAGCTTTCTTT. Translating gives CASSFGNTEAFF. The variable domain in full, with the rest retrieved from reference TRBV7-9 and TRBJ1-1, is DTGVSQNPRHKITKRGQNVTFRCDPISEHNRLYWYRQTLGQGPEFLTYFQNEAQLEKSRLLSDRFSAERPKGSFSTLEIQRTEQGDSAMYLCASSFGNTEAFFGQGTRLTVV.

This clonotype was recorded a few times. This chain joins TRBV29-1 and TRBJ2-3, with D unresolved. Looked up from germline, CDR1 is SQVTM and CDR2 is ANQGSEA. The CDR3 is 13 amino acids. V lost 1 base, J lost 0 bases, and 5 bases lay in between. The CDR3 loop reads CSVEVSSTDTQYF. The CDR3 bases are TGCAGCGTTGAAGTCTCTAGCACAGATACGCAGTATTTT.

This clonotype qualifies as medium-sized. The chain carries TRBV11-2 and TRBJ2-1; TRBD2 agrees at 9 bases. The V gene end was trimmed by 5 bases and the J gene end by 3 bases; junction bases not matched to a gene: 8. Germline lookup yields CDR1 SGHAT and CDR2 FQNNGV. The CDR3 has 16 residues. The CDR3 loop is CASSPHASGVYNEQFF. The CDR3 DNA reads as TGTGCCAGCAGCCCCCACGCTAGCGGGGTCTACAATGAGCAGTTCTTC.

The chain joins TRBV14 to TRBJ1-1; TRBD1 might be the D (5 bases). There are 14 residues in the CDR3. Trimming stripped 4 bases from V and 4 bases from J, with 13 bases between. Germline CDR1 and CDR2: SGHDN and FVKESK. CDR3 amino acids: CASSRQGLGTEAFF. DNA for the CDR3: TGTGCCAGCAGCCGTCAGGGACTCGGCACTGAAGCTTTCTTT.

This clonotype was seen many times. The genes are TRBV29-1 and TRBJ2-7, with 7 bases lining up with TRBD2. With 6 bases clipped from V and 3 bases from J, the junction kept 11 bases outside the gene matches. The germline CDR1 and CDR2 sequences are SQVTM and ANQGSEA. The CDR3 runs to 14 residues. The CDR3 DNA sequence: TGCAGCGTGGATCAAGCGGGAACCCACTACGAGCAGTACTTC. It translates to CSVDQAGTHYEQYF.

This clonotype is classed as medium-sized. The genes are TRBV20-1 and TRBJ2-7; D uncertain. Trimming took 4 bases from V and 1 from J, leaving 17 bases between them. Germline assignment: CDR1 DFQATT and CDR2 SNEGSKA (reference sequence). The CDR3 consists of 15 residues. CDR3 loop: CSATPSGRNSYEQYF. CDR3 DNA: TGCAGTGCTACACCCTCCGGCAGAAATTCCTACGAGCAGTACTTC.

This rearrangement joins TRBV5-1 to TRBJ2-3; TRBD2 is a possible D gene (6 bases). CDR1 and CDR2 from the germline V gene are SGHRS and YFSETQ. The length of the CDR3 is 14 residues. V lost 3 bases and J 7 bases, leaving 15 bases between the germline ends. The CDR3, as DNA: TGCGCCAGCAGCTCCTCTAGCGCCACTCATACGCAGTATTTT. It specifies CASSSSSATHTQYF.

The chain uses TRBV29-1 and TRBJ2-3, with D possibly matching TRBD2 (6 bases). CDR1 and CDR2 from the germline V gene are SQVTM and ANQGSEA. The CDR3 consists of 11 residues. CDR3 DNA: TGCGCGACTAGGATGACAGATACGCAGTATTTT. As protein: CATRMTDTQYF.